Below, 23 T cell receptor beta chains from the same sample are listed, as sequenced in a study of PD-1 blockade in mismatch repair-deficient tumors. Produced via immunoSEQ multiplex PCR; TCRdb's table is partial and in-frame only. Here the sample spans 30,000 to 35,000 clones, 75% to 90% being singletons. This specimen consisted of PBMCs, obtained 6 to 7 weeks after starting pembrolizumab. The source of these receptors is an adult with mismatch repair-deficient cancer.

The chain combines TRBV27 with TRBJ2-1, with 14 bases that match TRBD2. V lost 6 bases and J lost 9; bases outside the gene matches: 4. In germline, CDR1 is MNHEY, CDR2 SMNVEV (reference sequence). The CDR3 has 14 residues. In nucleotides, the CDR3 is TGTGCCAGCAGGGGGACTAGCGGGAGAGGTGAGCAGTTCTTC. As protein: CASRGTSGRGEQFF.

This chain connects TRBV7-9 to TRBJ1-2; D is unresolved. This CDR3 has 15 amino acids. V was shortened by 0 bases and J by 3 bases, with 11 bases between the two germline ends. Germline V gives CDR1 SEHNR, CDR2 FQNEAQ (reference sequence). The CDR3, as DNA: TGTGCCAGCAGCTTAGCGTTACTGCAAGACTATGGCTACACCTTC. It translates to CASSLALLQDYGYTF.

The chain employs TRBV6-4 and TRBJ2-3; TRBD2 agrees at 11 bases. CDR3 length: 16 residues. V dropped 3 bases and J dropped 5; count of bases not matched to a gene: 7. Germline-derived CDR1 and CDR2 are MRHNA and SNTAGT. The CDR3 sequence is CASSEMTSGNLDTQYF. The CDR3 nucleotides read TGTGCCAGCAGTGAGATGACTAGCGGGAATCTAGATACGCAGTATTTT.

This clone came up once. V gene TRBV11-2 combines with J gene TRBJ2-1; TRBD2 is a possible D gene (6 bases). Trimming pared 6 bases from V and 9 bases from J, leaving 15 bases between. The germline V gene encodes CDR1 SGHAT and CDR2 FQNNGV. CDR3 length equals 13 residues. CDR3 nucleotide sequence: TGTGCCAGCAGATTACAGCGGGCACTTGAGCAGTTCTTC. This gives the protein CASRLQRALEQFF.

This clone was observed a single time. The chain uses TRBV5-4 and TRBJ2-7; D is unclear. Looked up from germline, CDR1 is SGHNT and CDR2 is YYREEE (reference sequence). The CDR3 covers 15 residues. V lost 0 bases to trimming and J lost 4 bases, with 14 bases between them. CDR3 in amino acids: CASSLGEHPGYEQYF. The CDR3 region has the DNA TGTGCCAGCAGCTTGGGCGAGCACCCGGGTTACGAGCAGTACTTC.

The chain combines TRBV5-1 with TRBJ2-1; 10 bases fit TRBD2. CDR3 size: 21 residues. From germline, CDR1 is SGHRS and CDR2 YFSETQ. V gave up 0 bases and J gave up 1 base; unmatched junction bases: 16. The CDR3 region is CASSLDLLLRLAGVSYNEQFF. As DNA, the CDR3 is TGCGCCAGCAGCTTGGACCTTCTTTTGAGACTAGCGGGTGTTTCCTACAATGAGCAGTTCTTC. The full variable domain, in which reference TRBV5-1 and TRBJ2-1 provide the parts outside the CDR3, is KAGVTQTPRYLIKTRGQQVTLSCSPISGHRSVSWYQQTPGQGLQFLFEYFSETQRNKGNFPGRFSGRQFSNSRSEMNVSTLELGDSALYLCASSLDLLLRLAGVSYNEQFFGPGTRLTVL.

The chain joins TRBV27 to TRBJ1-5; no reliable D call. The CDR3 consists of 15 residues. V gave up 6 bases and J gave up 3 bases, with 15 bases separating them. Germline V gene sequence: CDR1 MNHEY, CDR2 SMNVEV (reference sequence). DNA for the CDR3: TGTGCCAGCAGGGAACAGATTCTTATCAATCAGCCCCAGCATTTT. Protein product: CASREQILINQPQHF.

This sequence joins TRBV2 and TRBJ2-5; 7 nucleotides line up with TRBD1. V was pared by 4 bases and J by 6 bases, with 5 bases of the junction left unmatched. Looked up from germline, CDR1 is SNHLY and CDR2 is FYNNEI. The CDR3 sequence is 13 residues long. CDR3 nucleotides: TGTGCCAGCAGTGCCGGGACAGTCCAGACCCAGTACTTC. This codes for CASSAGTVQTQYF.

The chain combines TRBV2 with TRBJ1-2, with D possibly TRBD1 on 5 matching bases. The germline V gene has CDR1 SNHLY and CDR2 FYNNEI. V lost 5 bases and J 0 bases, leaving 10 bases between the germline ends. CDR3 length: 14 amino acids. The DNA for the CDR3 is TGTGCCAGCAGTCCTAGGACAACTAACTATGGCTACACCTTC. Its protein product is CASSPRTTNYGYTF. Based on the CDR3 plus reference TRBV2 and TRBJ1-2, the full variable domain is EPEVTQTPSHQVTQMGQEVILRCVPISNHLYFYWYRQILGQKVEFLVSFYNNEISEKSEIFDDQFSVERPDGSNFTLKIRSTKLEDSAMYFCASSPRTTNYGYTFGSGTRLTVV.

This clone came up a few times. This same CDR3 is encoded by further DNA sequences in the sample. DNA of the CDR3: TGTGCCAGCCGGGACTCGGGTTACGAGCAGTACTTC. The encoded protein is CASRDSGYEQYF. The J gene is TRBJ2-7, the V gene TRBV6-1; weak D call: TRBD2 (6 bases). This CDR3 region has 12 residues. Per the germline V gene, CDR1 is MNHNS and CDR2 is SASEGT. The ends were cut back, 8 bases at V and 4 bases at J, with 12 bases in the middle.

A single count supports this clone. The chain carries TRBV6-1 and TRBJ2-7; TRBD1 is a possible D gene (6 bases). V was pared by 4 bases and J by 1 base, with 11 bases between. The germline V gene encodes CDR1 MNHNS and CDR2 SASEGT. The CDR3 runs 14 residues. CDR3 region: CASSGRGGSYEQYF. In DNA, the CDR3 is TGTGCCAGCAGTGGACGAGGGGGTTCCTACGAGCAGTACTTC.

This chain connects TRBV30 to TRBJ1-3, with TRBD1 matching over 9 bases. Trimming cost V 3 bases and J 0 bases; bases outside gene matches: 21. This CDR3 is built from 21 residues. Germline CDR1 and CDR2: GTSNPN and SVGIG (reference sequence). The CDR3 region is CAWRLTGTGTTLANSGNTIYF. CDR3 bases: TGTGCCTGGAGACTGACCGGGACAGGGACAACTTTGGCGAACTCTGGAAACACCATATATTTT.

The V call is TRBV28, the J call TRBJ1-2; 9 bases are a match to TRBD1. Germline assignment: CDR1 MDHEN and CDR2 SYDVKM. Losses at the gene ends were 3 bases for V and 7 bases for J; bases not matched to a gene: 3. The CDR3 length is 13 residues. The CDR3 here is CASSLGTGLGYTF. CDR3 coding DNA: TGTGCCAGCAGTTTGGGGACAGGGCTTGGCTACACCTTC.

The chain recombines TRBV7-6 with TRBJ1-2, with 7 bases fitting TRBD1. J lost 5 bases, V lost 5 bases, and 11 bases had no gene match. From germline, CDR1 is SGHVS and CDR2 FNYEAQ. CDR3 length: 15 residues. CDR3 region: CASSPGRDRWYGYTF. The CDR3 DNA follows: TGTGCCAGCAGCCCAGGCCGGGACAGATGGTATGGCTACACCTTC.

V usage is TRBV29-1 and J usage is TRBJ1-1; D call uncertain. V was cut by 7 bases and J by 0 bases, with 12 bases left in between. CDR3 length: 13 residues. Germline loops: CDR1 SQVTM, CDR2 ANQGSEA. The CDR3 DNA sequence: TGCAGCGCTTCGAACAGTATGAACACTGAAGCTTTCTTT. This gives the protein CSASNSMNTEAFF.

V is TRBV5-1 and J is TRBJ2-7, with D maybe TRBD1 (5 bases). V was shortened by 2 bases and J by 2 bases, with 14 bases between the two germline ends. In germline, CDR1 is SGHRS, CDR2 YFSETQ. This CDR3 spans 15 amino acids. The DNA of the CDR3 is TGCGCCAGCAGCTTAAGGGGTCCGGGCGCCTACGAGCAGTACTTC. As protein: CASSLRGPGAYEQYF.

This clone was detected once. The chain employs TRBV28 and TRBJ1-2; 9 positions agree with TRBD1. Germline V gene sequence: CDR1 MDHEN, CDR2 SYDVKM. There are 14 residues in the CDR3. Unmatched junction bases numbered 4, after V lost 3 bases and J lost 5 bases. Here the CDR3 DNA reads TGTGCCAGCAGTTTGTCCGGGACAGGGTATGGCTACACCTTC. It specifies CASSLSGTGYGYTF.

This sequence joins TRBV5-4 and TRBJ2-3; 11 bases match TRBD2. Looked up from germline, CDR1 is SGHNT and CDR2 is YYREEE (reference sequence). The V gene end was trimmed by 3 bases and the J gene end by 1 base; junction bases not matched to a gene: 1. The CDR3 has 15 amino acids. CDR3 residues: CASSSGLAGTDTQYF. CDR3 nucleotides: TGTGCCAGCAGCTCGGGACTAGCGGGCACAGATACGCAGTATTTT.

The chain carries TRBV7-2 and TRBJ2-3, with 11 nucleotides matching TRBD2. The junction had 8 bases not matched to a gene; V was cut back by 6 bases and J by 3 bases. Germline V gives CDR1 SGHTA, CDR2 FQGNSA. CDR3 length equals 16 residues. For the CDR3, the DNA is TGTGCCAGCAGTCCCACTAGCGGGAGTGGTACAGATACGCAGTATTTT. This sequence encodes CASSPTSGSGTDTQYF.

The V and J genes are TRBV6-5 and TRBJ2-3; 7 positions match TRBD2. The CDR3 totals 15 residues. J was trimmed by 5 bases and V by 6 bases; bases with no gene match: 11. Germline V lookup: CDR1 MNHEY, CDR2 SVGAGI. The CDR3 DNA reads as TGTGCCAGCAGGCCCGGCGGACTAGTGCTAGATACGCAGTATTTT. The encoded protein is CASRPGGLVLDTQYF.

This clone was counted only a few times. This sequence joins TRBV6-5 and TRBJ2-7; D uncertain. This CDR3 is built from 12 residues. Germline assignment: CDR1 MNHEY and CDR2 SVGAGI. V was pared by 3 bases and J by 3 bases, with 6 bases between. In DNA form, the CDR3 reads TGTGCCAGCAGTTATCCCGGCTACGAGCAGTACTTC. This codes for CASSYPGYEQYF.

The V call is TRBV18, the J call TRBJ1-4; D not resolved. The germline V gene encodes CDR1 KGHSH and CDR2 LQKENI. The CDR3 runs 15 residues. V lost 5 bases to trimming and J lost 3 bases, with 13 bases between them. CDR3 bases: TGTGCCAGCTCATCACAAGAGAGCCCTAATGAAAAACTGTTTTTT. This translates into CASSSQESPNEKLFF.

This sequence joins TRBV4-1 and TRBJ1-2; no firm D call. This CDR3 is 15 amino acids long. The germline V and J ends were trimmed by 1 base and 3 bases, with 12 bases remaining between them. CDR1 is MGHRA and CDR2 is YSYEKL in the germline V gene. CDR3 sequence: CASSQVSTDYYGYTF. In DNA, the CDR3 is TGCGCCAGCAGCCAAGTATCGACTGACTACTATGGCTACACCTTC.